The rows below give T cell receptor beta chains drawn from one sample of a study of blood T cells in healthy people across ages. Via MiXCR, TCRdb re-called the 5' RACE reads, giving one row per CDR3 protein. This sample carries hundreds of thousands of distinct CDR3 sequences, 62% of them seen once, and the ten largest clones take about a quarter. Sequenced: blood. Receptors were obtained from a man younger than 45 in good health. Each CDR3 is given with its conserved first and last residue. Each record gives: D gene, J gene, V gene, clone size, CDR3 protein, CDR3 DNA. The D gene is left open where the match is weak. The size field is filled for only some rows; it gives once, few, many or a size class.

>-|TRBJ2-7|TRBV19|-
CASSPGLIAYEQYF
TGTGCCAGTAGTCCGGGTTTAATCGCCTACGAGCAGTACTTC
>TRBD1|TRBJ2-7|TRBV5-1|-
CASSWTGQGPYEQYF
TGCGCCAGCAGCTGGACGGGACAGGGACCCTACGAGCAGTACTTC
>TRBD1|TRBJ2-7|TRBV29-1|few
CSVARTTGGGEQYF
TGCAGCGTCGCACGAACTACAGGGGGCGGAGAGCAGTACTTC
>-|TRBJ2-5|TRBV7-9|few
CASGESTPQETQYF
TGTGCCAGCGGCGAGAGTACCCCCCAAGAGACCCAGTACTTC
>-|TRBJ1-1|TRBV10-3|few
CATRGAGRDTEAFF
TGTGCCACGCGCGGGGCAGGTAGGGACACTGAAGCTTTCTTT
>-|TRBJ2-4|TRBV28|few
CASTGMAKNIQYF
TGTGCCAGCACAGGGATGGCCAAAAACATTCAGTACTTC
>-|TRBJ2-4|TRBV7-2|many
CASSFKGRTGEQYF
TGTGCCAGCAGCTTTAAGGGACGGACTGGAGAGCAGTACTTC
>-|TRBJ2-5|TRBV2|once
CASSGEGDYQETQYF
TGTGCCAGCAGTGGGGAGGGGGACTACCAAGAGACCCAGTACTTC
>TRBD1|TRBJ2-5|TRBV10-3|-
CATQGAGTGDETQYF
TGTGCCACCCAAGGCGCCGGGACAGGTGATGAGACCCAGTACTTC
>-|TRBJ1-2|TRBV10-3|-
CAISPTAYGYTF
TGTGCCATCAGCCCAACCGCCTATGGCTACACCTTC
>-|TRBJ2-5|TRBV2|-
CASSDLGTQYF
TGTGCCAGCAGTGATCTTGGGACCCAGTACTTC
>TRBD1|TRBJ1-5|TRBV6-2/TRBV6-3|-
CASSYRTGGNSNQPQHF
TGTGCCAGCAGTTACCGGACAGGGGGTAATAGCAATCAGCCCCAGCATTTT
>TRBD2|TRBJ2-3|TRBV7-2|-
CASSLVGLAVDTQYF
TGTGCCAGCAGCTTAGTGGGACTAGCGGTAGATACGCAGTATTTT
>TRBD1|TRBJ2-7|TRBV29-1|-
CSVESDRGYEQYF
TGCAGCGTTGAAAGTGACAGGGGGTACGAGCAGTACTTC
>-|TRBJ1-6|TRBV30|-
CAWSPRASSYNSPLHF
TGTGCCTGGAGTCCGAGGGCGAGCTCCTATAATTCACCCCTCCACTTT
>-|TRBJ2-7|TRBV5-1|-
CASSWDRKSSYEQYF
TGCGCCAGCAGCTGGGACCGCAAGAGCTCCTACGAGCAGTACTTC
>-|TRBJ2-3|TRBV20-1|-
CSARDLSEWSDTQYF
TGCAGTGCTAGAGATCTTAGCGAGTGGTCAGATACGCAGTATTTT
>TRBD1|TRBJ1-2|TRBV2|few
CASRGDSQNYGYTF
TGTGCCAGCAGGGGGGACAGCCAAAACTATGGCTACACCTTC
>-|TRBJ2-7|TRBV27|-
CASSPSKSHYEQYF
TGTGCCAGCAGTCCTTCGAAATCCCACTACGAGCAGTACTTC
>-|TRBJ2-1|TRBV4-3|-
CASSQDADGYNEQFF
TGCGCCAGCAGCCAAGATGCGGACGGATACAATGAGCAGTTCTTC
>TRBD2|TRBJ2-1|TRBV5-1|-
CASSLLAGAYNEQFF
TGCGCCAGCAGCTTGCTGGCGGGGGCCTACAATGAGCAGTTCTTC
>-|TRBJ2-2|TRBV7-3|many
CASSLLAGGMSGELFF
TGTGCCAGCAGCCTACTGGCAGGAGGAATGTCCGGGGAGCTGTTTTTT
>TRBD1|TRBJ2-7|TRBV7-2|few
CASSLVGQGWEQYF
TGTGCCAGCAGCTTAGTGGGACAGGGTTGGGAGCAGTACTTC
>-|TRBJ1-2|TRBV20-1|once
CSASEPGVNYGHTF
TGCAGTGCTAGTGAGCCCGGGGTTAACTATGGCCACACCTTC
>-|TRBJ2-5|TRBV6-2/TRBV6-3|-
CASSGTVKPQETQYF
TGTGCCAGCAGCGGGACTGTAAAACCCCAAGAGACCCAGTACTTC
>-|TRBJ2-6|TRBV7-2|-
CATGGANVLTF
TGTGCCACGGGGGGGGCCAACGTCCTGACTTTC
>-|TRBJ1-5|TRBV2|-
CASSIKVQPQHF
TGTGCCAGCAGTATCAAGGTACAGCCCCAGCATTTT
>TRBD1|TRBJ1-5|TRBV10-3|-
CAISESPPGQANQPQHF
TGTGCCATCAGTGAGTCTCCCCCGGGACAGGCCAATCAGCCCCAGCATTTT
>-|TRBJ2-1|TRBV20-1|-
CSASENPGEQFF
TGCAGTGCTAGTGAGAACCCCGGTGAGCAGTTCTTC